Following are 30 T cell receptor beta chains from one sample sequenced in a study of T-cell memory formation after mild COVID-19. TCRdb analysed the 5' RACE reads with MiXCR anew, one entry per CDR3 protein. Seen here are about 150,000 distinct CDR3 sequences, 6% to 7% observed once, and the top ten hold more than 2%. The sample taken for sequencing was PBMCs or a T cell subset sorted from them (not recorded which). The receptor set was obtained from an adult woman who had mild COVID-19 (a few samples of this study predate the infection). Cell type and time point are not known.

This clonotype was picked up a small number of times. The gene calls are TRBV7-2 and TRBJ1-2; no clear D gene. This CDR3 has 15 residues. The V gene's germline CDR1 is SGHTA and CDR2 FQGNSA. V was clipped by 4 bases and J by 4 bases, with 16 bases between them. Written as DNA, the CDR3 is TGTGCCAGCAGCTCCTCTGTGGCGGTCACCTATGGCTACACCTTC. This translates into CASSSSVAVTYGYTF.

This clonotype was counted many times. Lacking the conserved final phenylalanine or tryptophan, this CDR3 likely reflects a read error. V is TRBV5-1 and J is TRBJ2-4; TRBD1 agrees at 9 bases. Germline trimming cut 3 bases from V and 8 bases from J; bases unmatched to any gene: 12. The CDR3 runs to 16 residues. Germline loops: CDR1 SGHRS, CDR2 YFSETQ. The CDR3 sequence: CASSSKGQGRVDIQYS. The CDR3, as DNA: TGCGCCAGCAGCTCCAAGGGACAGGGTAGGGTAGACATTCAGTACTCC.

At least ten counts were recorded for this clonotype. The chain has TRBV7-2 and TRBJ2-4; 9 nucleotides agree with TRBD2. J was trimmed by 1 base and V by 5 bases; bases with no gene match: 3. Germline CDR1 is SGHTA and CDR2 is FQGNSA. The length of the CDR3 is 15 residues. The CDR3 nucleotides are TGTGCCAGCAGCCCCACTAGCGGGGCCAAAAACATTCAGTACTTC. Translating it yields CASSPTSGAKNIQYF. The full variable domain, its missing parts supplied by reference TRBV7-2 and TRBJ2-4, is GAGVSQSPSNKVTEKGKDVELRCDPISGHTALYWYRQSLGQGLEFLIYFQGNSAPDKSGLPSDRFSAERTGGSVSTLTIQRTQQEDSAVYLCASSPTSGAKNIQYFGAGTRLSVL.

This clonotype was recorded many times. This sequence joins TRBV7-9 and TRBJ2-5; 7 bases are a match to TRBD2. From germline, CDR1 is SEHNR and CDR2 FQNEAQ (reference sequence). The V segment lost 4 bases and the J segment 4 bases; nucleotides outside the gene matches: 12. The CDR3 has 16 amino acids. The CDR3 DNA follows: TGTGCCAGCAGCTCCCAGGGTCTATCTAGCGGAGAGACCCAGTACTTC. This sequence encodes CASSSQGLSSGETQYF. Full variable domain (missing parts from reference TRBV7-9 and TRBJ2-5): DTGVSQNPRHKITKRGQNVTFRCDPISEHNRLYWYRQTLGQGPEFLTYFQNEAQLEKSRLLSDRFSAERPKGSFSTLEIQRTEQGDSAMYLCASSSQGLSSGETQYFGPGTRLLVL.

In DNA, the CDR3 is TGTGCCAGCAGCAAACCCGCCCGTGAAGGGAGGCAGACCCAGTACTTC. This encodes CASSKPAREGRQTQYF. The chain has TRBV5-6 and TRBJ2-5; D perhaps matches TRBD2 (6 bases). Germline CDR1 SGHDT, CDR2 YYEEEE. This CDR3 contains 16 residues. The V end was cut by 4 bases, the J end by 6 bases, with 22 bases between.

This clonotype was recorded a few times. The chain uses TRBV18 and TRBJ2-1; D might be TRBD2 (6 bases). The CDR3 consists of 16 residues. V was clipped by 0 bases and J by 8 bases, with 17 bases between them. Germline V CDR1 and CDR2: KGHSH, LQKENI. The CDR3 spells CASSPPNTGAGYEQFF. Here the CDR3 DNA reads TGTGCCAGCTCACCACCGAACACGGGAGCGGGCTATGAGCAGTTCTTC. Full variable domain (remainder filled in from reference TRBV18 and TRBJ2-1): NAGVMQNPRHLVRRRGQEARLRCSPMKGHSHVYWYRQLPEEGLKFMVYLQKENIIDESGMPKERFSAEFPKEGPSILRIQQVVRGDSAAYFCASSPPNTGAGYEQFFGPGTRLTVL.

The J gene is TRBJ1-5, the V gene TRBV12-3 or TRBV12-4; unclear D gene. V gave up 2 bases and J gave up 4 bases, with 6 bases separating them. This CDR3 contains 13 residues. The CDR3 sequence: CASSLTANQPQHF. Here the CDR3 DNA reads TGTGCCAGCAGTTTAACAGCGAATCAGCCCCAGCATTTT.

This clonotype was seen a handful of times. This sequence joins TRBV11-3 and TRBJ2-1; 12 bases map to TRBD2. Germline loops: CDR1 SGHNT, CDR2 YENEEA. Unmatched junction bases numbered 2, after V lost 1 base and J lost 4 bases. CDR3 length equals 16 residues. Here the CDR3 DNA reads TGTGCCAGCAGCTTAGGGGGACTAGCGGGTTACAATGAGCAGTTCTTC. Translation: CASSLGGLAGYNEQFF.

This clonotype was counted at least ten times. The gene calls are TRBV7-9 and TRBJ2-1, with D possibly TRBD1 on 6 matching bases. The CDR3 runs to 14 residues. Germline V gene lookup returns CDR1 SEHNR and CDR2 FQNEAQ (reference sequence). Trimming removed 5 bases from V and 4 bases from J, with 12 bases in between. The DNA of the CDR3 is TGTGCCAGCAGCCCCCCGGACAGATACAATGAGCAGTTCTTC. It encodes CASSPPDRYNEQFF. Looking up the rest from reference TRBV7-9 and TRBJ2-1 gives the full variable domain: DTGVSQNPRHKITKRGQNVTFRCDPISEHNRLYWYRQTLGQGPEFLTYFQNEAQLEKSRLLSDRFSAERPKGSFSTLEIQRTEQGDSAMYLCASSPPDRYNEQFFGPGTRLTVL.

This clonotype was seen more than once but under ten times. The chain is built from TRBV3-1 and TRBJ2-1, with 10 nucleotides matching TRBD2. This CDR3 region has 14 residues. V was clipped by 2 bases and J by 12 bases; unmatched bases: 7. Looked up from germline, CDR1 is LGHDT and CDR2 is YNNKEL (reference sequence). DNA of the CDR3: TGTGCCAGCAGCCAATACAGCGGGGGGGACGTGCAGTTCTTC. It specifies CASSQYSGGDVQFF.

This clonotype has just a few counts. The chain uses TRBV4-1 and TRBJ2-3, with D uncertain. V lost 2 bases and J lost 3, with 12 bases in between. The CDR3 loop spans 15 amino acids. Per the germline V gene, CDR1 is MGHRA and CDR2 is YSYEKL. The CDR3 reads CASSQTGTGTDTQYF. The CDR3 DNA is TGCGCCAGCAGCCAAACCGGAACCGGGACAGATACGCAGTATTTT.

This clonotype was recorded a few times. CDR3 in amino acids: CASSSAVGNTEAFF. The CDR3 DNA reads TGTGCCAGCAGCTCGGCCGTTGGGAACACTGAAGCTTTCTTT. The V call is TRBV7-9, the J call TRBJ1-1; D unclear. The length of the CDR3 is 14 residues. CDR1 is SEHNR and CDR2 is FQNEAQ in the germline V gene (reference sequence). V was trimmed by 4 bases and J by 1 base, leaving 10 bases between them.

This clonotype was detected many times. The V call is TRBV5-1, the J call TRBJ2-2; D remains unclear. This CDR3 comprises 15 residues. Per germline, CDR1 SGHRS and CDR2 YFSETQ. Trimming left V 4 bases short and J 3 bases short, with 13 bases between. The CDR3 reads CASSLLTVHTGELFF. CDR3 bases: TGCGCCAGCAGCCTTCTAACCGTCCACACCGGGGAGCTGTTTTTT.

The chain has TRBV30 and TRBJ1-5, with D tentatively TRBD1 (5 bases). Germline V gene sequence: CDR1 GTSNPN, CDR2 SVGIG (reference sequence). The CDR3 has 13 residues. Trimming removed 6 bases from V and 6 bases from J, with 15 bases in between. The CDR3 nucleotides read TGTGCCTGTACGGTAGGGGCAACTCAGCCCCAGCATTTT. This translates into CACTVGATQPQHF.

This clonotype was observed at least ten times. The chain carries TRBV7-2 and TRBJ1-1; D is possibly TRBD1 (6 bases). Trimming left V 6 bases short and J 7 bases short, with 18 bases between. The CDR3 has 14 amino acids. Germline V gene lookup returns CDR1 SGHTA and CDR2 FQGNSA. The CDR3 sequence is CASRSWTEHFEAFF. The DNA for the CDR3 is TGTGCCAGCAGGTCTTGGACAGAGCACTTTGAAGCTTTCTTT.

V and J are TRBV5-1 and TRBJ1-5, with 8 bases identical to TRBD1. The CDR3 runs to 15 residues. V was clipped by 4 bases and J by 6 bases; unmatched bases: 9. The germline gives CDR1 SGHRS, CDR2 YFSETQ. CDR3 sequence (DNA): TGCGCCAGCAGCCTCGAAACAGGGGGTGGTCAGCCCCAGCATTTT. This translates into CASSLETGGGQPQHF. Full variable domain (rest looked up from reference TRBV5-1 and TRBJ1-5): KAGVTQTPRYLIKTRGQQVTLSCSPISGHRSVSWYQQTPGQGLQFLFEYFSETQRNKGNFPGRFSGRQFSNSRSEMNVSTLELGDSALYLCASSLETGGGQPQHFGDGTRLSIL.

There are many counts of this clonotype. The V call is TRBV5-1, the J call TRBJ1-2; TRBD1 aligns across 9 bases. The CDR3 length is 15 residues. With V trimmed by 4 bases and J by 4 bases, 8 bases remained unmatched. Germline lookup yields CDR1 SGHRS and CDR2 YFSETQ. The CDR3 here is CASSPTGGRGYGYTF. In DNA, the CDR3 is TGCGCCAGCAGCCCAACAGGGGGCCGGGGCTATGGCTACACCTTC.

This clonotype was found many times. The CDR3: CASSLAGTGYGYTF. As DNA, the CDR3 is TGTGCCAGCAGTTTGGCCGGGACAGGCTATGGCTACACCTTC. The J gene is TRBJ1-2, the V gene TRBV12-3 or TRBV12-4, with 8 bases fitting TRBD1. The CDR3 sequence is 14 residues long. The ends lost 3 bases at V and 4 bases at J; junction bases unmatched: 4.

This clonotype was found a few times. This chain uses TRBV29-1 with TRBJ2-5; D not certain. V lost 5 bases to trimming and J lost 2 bases, with 3 bases between them. The CDR3 has 10 amino acids. Germline CDR1 reads SQVTM; CDR2 reads ANQGSEA. DNA for the CDR3: TGCAGCGTTAGACAAGAGACCCAGTACTTC. This sequence encodes CSVRQETQYF.

The chain employs TRBV12-3 or TRBV12-4 and TRBJ2-3; tentative D call: TRBD2 (5 bases). The CDR3 spans 16 residues. V gave up 8 bases and J gave up 0 bases, with 18 bases separating them. CDR3 sequence: CASELGSGTSTDTQYF. For the CDR3, the DNA is TGTGCCAGCGAGTTGGGCAGCGGAACTAGCACAGATACGCAGTATTTT.

This clonotype was seen at least ten times. The chain joins TRBV5-4 to TRBJ1-1; TRBD1 is a possible D gene (5 bases). This CDR3 has 13 amino acids. The V and J ends lost 1 base and 4 bases respectively, with 8 bases between them. Germline CDR1 reads SGHNT; CDR2 reads YYREEE (reference sequence). CDR3 sequence reads: CASSLQGGTEAFF. The DNA for the CDR3 is TGTGCCAGCAGCTTGCAGGGAGGCACTGAAGCTTTCTTT.

V usage is TRBV3-1 and J usage is TRBJ2-3, with 7 positions matching TRBD1. V lost 2 bases to trimming and J lost 2 bases; unmatched junction nucleotides: 7. Germline CDR1 and CDR2: LGHDT and YNNKEL (reference sequence). CDR3 size: 16 residues. The CDR3 coding sequence is TGTGCCAGCAGCCAATTTACGGGGACAGACACAGATACGCAGTATTTT. It specifies CASSQFTGTDTDTQYF.

V is TRBV7-2 and J is TRBJ2-1, with TRBD1 matching 7 bases. This CDR3 has 16 residues. V was pared by 1 base and J by 4 bases, with 7 bases of the junction left unmatched. Germline values: CDR1 SGHTA, CDR2 FQGNSA. CDR3 nucleotides: TGTGCCAGCAGCTTAGACTGGGGACAGAGTTACAATGAGCAGTTCTTC. Its translation: CASSLDWGQSYNEQFF.

This clonotype turned up a few times. CDR3 nucleotides: TGCGCCAGCAGCGCCTGGGACAGTAACACTGAAGCTTTCTTT. This sequence encodes CASSAWDSNTEAFF. The rearrangement joins TRBV5-1 to TRBJ1-1; 7 bases fit TRBD1. The CDR3 is 14 residues long. Germline assignment: CDR1 SGHRS and CDR2 YFSETQ. V trimming: 4 bases; J trimming: 2 bases; junction bases outside the gene matches: 5.

This clonotype appeared a few times. The genes are TRBV6-5 and TRBJ2-3; TRBD2 might be the D (7 bases). Germline loops: CDR1 MNHEY, CDR2 SVGAGI. Trimming stripped 7 bases from V and 5 bases from J, with 25 bases between. The CDR3 contains 17 residues. CDR3 bases: TGTGCCAGCAAAGGCCAGGGGAGGGTAGGGTCCAGAGATACGCAGTATTTT. This translates into CASKGQGRVGSRDTQYF.

This clonotype was found many times. The V and J genes are TRBV9 and TRBJ1-5; no definite D call. Trimming pared 0 bases from V and 6 bases from J, leaving 7 bases between. Germline V gives CDR1 SGDLS, CDR2 YYNGEE. The CDR3 extends over 13 amino acids. The CDR3, as DNA: TGTGCCAGCAGCGTAGGGGTGAGTCAGCCCCAGCATTTT. It codes for CASSVGVSQPQHF.

The chain uses TRBV20-1 and TRBJ2-6; D not resolved. The CDR3 has 14 amino acids. CDR1 DFQATT and CDR2 SNEGSKA come from the germline V gene (reference sequence). V was shortened by 0 bases and J by 1 base, with 4 bases between the two germline ends. The CDR3 DNA reads as TGCAGTGCTAGAGAGGGATCTGGGGCCAACGTCCTGACTTTC. It is translated as CSAREGSGANVLTF.

This clonotype was recorded a few times. The genes are TRBV20-1 and TRBJ2-7; TRBD1 or TRBD2 may be the D gene (5 bases each). CDR1 and CDR2 (germline): DFQATT, SNEGSKA (reference sequence). The CDR3 runs 12 residues. The V and J ends lost 5 bases and 2 bases respectively, with 10 bases between them. The CDR3, as DNA: TGCAGTGCTGGGGACGGAACCTACGAGCAGTACTTC. Residues: CSAGDGTYEQYF.

The chain is built from TRBV25-1 and TRBJ2-7; no clear D gene. CDR1 and CDR2 (germline): MGHDK, SYGVNS. This CDR3 is 12 amino acids long. V was clipped by 3 bases and J by 6 bases, with 9 bases between them. CDR3 sequence (DNA): TGTGCCAGCAGTGAGGATGTTCGCGAGCAGTACTTC. This translates into CASSEDVREQYF.

The CDR3 DNA reads TGTGCCAGCAGCCAAGAAATGACAGGGAGCTATGGCTACACCTTC. Its protein product is CASSQEMTGSYGYTF. This chain connects TRBV4-2 to TRBJ1-2; 7 nucleotides align to TRBD1. J lost 4 bases, V lost 0 bases, and 5 bases had no gene match. This CDR3 has 15 residues. From germline, CDR1 is LGHNA and CDR2 YNFKEQ.